The 3 T cell receptor beta chains in this list originate from one sample, sequenced in a study of shared clonotypes between healthy human individuals. Assay: immunoSEQ multiplex PCR; the TCRdb copy retains only in-frame clones and omits some. The sample carries almost 700,000 clones, about 90% recorded once. In the naive CD8 group, cells lacked CD45RO and were positively selected for CCR7, so terminally differentiated effector memory CD45RA+ cells were left out. Input material: naive CD8+ T cells sorted from blood. The receptors here all came from a man aged 30 to 39 in good health.

The rearrangement links TRBV28 to TRBJ1-2; no definite D call. CDR1 and CDR2 (germline): MDHEN, SYDVKM. The ends were cut back, 6 bases at V and 3 bases at J, with 14 bases in the middle. The CDR3 runs to 14 residues. DNA for the CDR3: TGTGCCAGCAGCCGCAGGTTGGCGTACTATGGCTACACCTTC. Its translation: CASSRRLAYYGYTF.

The J gene is TRBJ2-7, the V gene TRBV7-9; 9 nucleotides agree with TRBD1. The CDR3 contains 17 residues. Germline trimming cut 2 bases from V and 3 bases from J; bases unmatched to any gene: 11. Germline CDR1 and CDR2: SEHNR and FQNEAQ (reference sequence). This CDR3 reads CASSLLPQGQGIYEQYF. CDR3 nucleotide sequence: TGTGCCAGCAGCTTATTGCCCCAAGGACAGGGGATCTACGAGCAGTACTTC.

The chain has TRBV10-3 and TRBJ2-3; 7 bases agree with TRBD2. Germline V lookup: CDR1 ENHRY, CDR2 SYGVKD. The CDR3 runs 13 residues. V lost 9 bases, J lost 0 bases, and 3 bases stayed unmatched. The CDR3, as DNA: TGTGCCATTCTAGCGGAGAGCACAGATACGCAGTATTTT. Translation: CAILAESTDTQYF.